Each of the 23 T cell receptor beta chains below was sequenced from the same sample in a study of cytomegalovirus exposure and HLA in healthy donors. The primer mix had 60 Vbeta and 13 Jbeta primers. Measured with immunoSEQ multiplex PCR; TCRdb has only the in-frame clones, and not every one. The profile covers around 130,000 clones, with 80% to 90% appearing a single time and approximately 3.1% taken by the ten largest. Sequences were obtained from PBMCs. These TCRs come from a woman in her late teens or twenties in good health and CMV-seropositive.

The V gene is TRBV9, the J gene TRBJ1-2; no definite D call. CDR1 is SGDLS and CDR2 is YYNGEE in the germline V gene. The CDR3 covers 14 residues. V shed 3 bases and J shed 4 bases, with 13 bases lying between them. The CDR3 DNA reads TGTGCCAGCAGCGCCACGACTGTTTTCTATGGCTACACCTTC. Protein: CASSATTVFYGYTF.

The chain recombines TRBV19 with TRBJ1-1, with 7 bases lining up with TRBD1. The J segment lost 7 bases and the V segment lost 6 bases, leaving 11 bases of the junction unmatched. The CDR3 has 14 amino acids. Germline V gene data show CDR1 as LNHDA and CDR2 as SQIVND (reference sequence). In DNA, the CDR3 is TGTGCCAGTAGAACAAGGGGGCTATTTGATGAAGCTTTCTTT. It is translated as CASRTRGLFDEAFF.

In this sample, this clone turned up once. This chain joins TRBV19 and TRBJ1-1; maybe TRBD1 (5 bases). Deletions cut 6 bases from V and 0 bases from J, with 14 bases between. Germline V lookup: CDR1 LNHDA, CDR2 SQIVND (reference sequence). There are 15 residues in the CDR3. The CDR3 reads CASSPPWDLNTEAFF. The CDR3 nucleotides are TGTGCCAGTAGCCCCCCATGGGACTTGAACACTGAAGCTTTCTTT.

This rearrangement joins TRBV7-2 to TRBJ2-5; D gene unclear. CDR3 length equals 14 residues. Trimming removed 4 bases from V and 0 bases from J, with 9 bases in between. Germline V gives CDR1 SGHTA, CDR2 FQGNSA. Here the CDR3 DNA reads TGTGCCAGCAGCTCCAGACTCAACCAAGAGACCCAGTACTTC. It yields the protein CASSSRLNQETQYF. The full variable domain, in which reference TRBV7-2 and TRBJ2-5 provide the parts outside the CDR3, is GAGVSQSPSNKVTEKGKDVELRCDPISGHTALYWYRQSLGQGLEFLIYFQGNSAPDKSGLPSDRFSAERTGGSVSTLTIQRTQQEDSAVYLCASSSRLNQETQYFGPGTRLLVL.

This rearrangement joins TRBV30 to TRBJ1-6; D is undetermined. The V end was cut by 8 bases, the J end by 6 bases, with 14 bases between. Germline assignment: CDR1 GTSNPN and CDR2 SVGIG (reference sequence). The CDR3 has 13 residues. The chain's CDR3 is CAGGDGSNSPLHF. For the CDR3, the DNA is TGTGCCGGCGGCGATGGGAGTAATTCACCCCTCCACTTT.

This clone was counted once. The chain combines TRBV9 with TRBJ2-5, with D possibly being TRBD2 (7 bases). With 0 bases removed from V and 5 bases from J, the gap between germline ends came to 8 bases. CDR1 and CDR2 (germline): SGDLS, YYNGEE. The CDR3 is 13 residues long. In nucleotides, the CDR3 is TGTGCCAGCAGCGTAGGGGGGGGCGAGACCCAGTACTTC. Its translation is CASSVGGGETQYF.

The gene calls are TRBV19 and TRBJ2-7; 7 bases are a match to TRBD2. Germline CDR1 LNHDA, CDR2 SQIVND (reference sequence). The CDR3 length is 14 residues. The trim removed 3 bases at V and 5 bases at J, leaving 7 bases unmatched. The CDR3 protein is CASSMGGGSHEQYF. Written as DNA, the CDR3 is TGTGCCAGTAGTATGGGCGGGGGAAGCCACGAGCAGTACTTC.

The chain has TRBV2 and TRBJ1-1; D not resolved. V lost 5 bases to trimming and J lost 8 bases, with 12 bases between them. The germline gives CDR1 SNHLY, CDR2 FYNNEI. The CDR3 is 12 amino acids. CDR3 loop: CASSTPPQEAFF. The DNA for the CDR3 is TGTGCCAGCAGTACCCCTCCCCAGGAAGCTTTCTTT. Full variable domain (rest looked up from reference TRBV2 and TRBJ1-1): EPEVTQTPSHQVTQMGQEVILRCVPISNHLYFYWYRQILGQKVEFLVSFYNNEISEKSEIFDDQFSVERPDGSNFTLKIRSTKLEDSAMYFCASSTPPQEAFFGQGTRLTVV.

The J gene is TRBJ1-2, the V gene TRBV4-1; 7 bases line up with TRBD1. This CDR3 region has 18 residues. CDR1 and CDR2 from the germline V gene are MGHRA and YSYEKL. V lost 3 bases to trimming and J lost 5 bases; unmatched junction nucleotides: 18. The CDR3 sequence is CASSQPVRNQGQEYGYTF. In DNA, the CDR3 is TGCGCCAGCAGCCAGCCGGTCCGAAACCAAGGACAGGAATATGGCTACACCTTC.

The chain has TRBV2 and TRBJ1-5; tentative D call: TRBD1 (6 bases). The length of the CDR3 is 15 residues. The germline V gene encodes CDR1 SNHLY and CDR2 FYNNEI. V lost 6 bases and J 0 bases, leaving 12 bases between the germline ends. The CDR3 sequence: CASRTGRDSNQPQHF. The CDR3 DNA reads TGTGCCAGCAGAACAGGGAGGGATAGCAATCAGCCCCAGCATTTT.

V usage is TRBV5-1 and J usage is TRBJ2-5, with D perhaps TRBD2 (7 bases). Gene TRBJ2-7 matches the end of the DNA better, so the J call may be wrong. Germline assignment: CDR1 SGHRS and CDR2 YFSETQ. This CDR3 contains 14 residues. The CDR3 DNA reads TGCGCCAGCAGCTTAGGGGGGGGTAGGAACGAGCAGTACTTC. Translation: CASSLGGGRNEQYF.

Of note for this clone: At one boundary the junction diverges from the germline segment, which might be a read error. CDR3 loop: CASSDWPDTQCF. CDR3 DNA sequence: TGTGCCAGCAGTGACTGGCCAGATACGCAGTGTTTT. This rearrangement joins TRBV2 to TRBJ2-3, with D unclear. The V gene's germline CDR1 is SNHLY and CDR2 FYNNEI. The CDR3 extends over 12 amino acids.

Written as DNA, the CDR3 is TGTGCCAGCCCGGGCGGGCACTATGGCTACACCTTC. Translating it yields CASPGGHYGYTF. V and J are TRBV18 and TRBJ1-2; no clear D. The germline V gene encodes CDR1 KGHSH and CDR2 LQKENI. The CDR3 totals 12 residues. The V and J ends lost 8 bases and 3 bases respectively, with 10 bases between them.

Worth noting for this clone: It is unclear where the CDR3 begins or ends on the DNA, so no DNA is shown, and the CDR3 is as TCRdb lists it. This chain links TRBV15 with TRBJ2-2; TRBD2, the table's D call, lacks a check against the DNA. Termini included, the CDR3 measures 14 amino acids. Germline-derived CDR1 and CDR2 are LNHNV and YYDKDF (reference sequence). The CDR3 sequence is CATSRVFGAGELFF.

The CDR3 region has the DNA TGTGCCAGCATTGCGCCTGGGGCCAACGTCCTGACTTTC. Translation: CASIAPGANVLTF. This chain links TRBV6-6 with TRBJ2-6, with no clear D. The CDR3 consists of 13 residues. Germline values: CDR1 MNHNY, CDR2 SVGAGI (reference sequence). V was trimmed by 7 bases and J by 2 bases, leaving 6 bases between them.

The CDR3 is CASSLNRGQNSPLHF. CDR3 sequence (DNA): TGTGCCAGCAGCCTTAACAGGGGGCAAAATTCACCCCTCCACTTT. V gene TRBV21-1 combines with J gene TRBJ1-6; the table's D call, TRBD1, has no DNA check behind it. TRBV21-1 is shown as a pseudogene. This CDR3 spans 15 amino acids.

This clone has just one count. The V gene is TRBV4-1, the J gene TRBJ2-2, with TRBD1 matching over 8 bases. The CDR3 runs to 16 residues. V lost 4 bases and J lost 7; bases outside the gene matches: 11. Germline CDR1 reads MGHRA; CDR2 reads YSYEKL. CDR3 in amino acids: CASSRGVQGAGGELFF. Written as DNA, the CDR3 is TGCGCCAGCAGCCGAGGGGTGCAGGGGGCGGGCGGGGAGCTGTTTTTT.

The V and J genes are TRBV4-1 and TRBJ2-1, with D possibly being TRBD1 (6 bases). The CDR3 contains 17 residues. Germline V gene lookup returns CDR1 MGHRA and CDR2 YSYEKL. Deletions cut 3 bases from V and 0 bases from J, with 15 bases between. In DNA, the CDR3 is TGCGCCAGCAGCCAGGCAGGGGTTCCCAGCTCCTACAATGAGCAGTTCTTC. This encodes CASSQAGVPSSYNEQFF.

This chain's CDR3 is CASSPRRREWGTEAFF. CDR3 bases: TGTGCCAGCAGCCCCAGAAGACGGGAATGGGGCACTGAAGCTTTCTTT. The gene calls are TRBV7-9 and TRBJ1-1; the D is unclear. The CDR3 consists of 16 residues. Germline assignment: CDR1 SEHNR and CDR2 FQNEAQ (reference sequence). V was trimmed by 5 bases and J by 4 bases, leaving 20 bases between them.

A single count supports this clone. V usage is TRBV19 and J usage is TRBJ2-7; 8 nucleotides align to TRBD2. The CDR3 is 15 amino acids. With 6 bases clipped from V and 6 bases from J, the junction kept 13 bases outside the gene matches. CDR1 and CDR2 (germline): LNHDA, SQIVND (reference sequence). CDR3 in amino acids: CASSPGDSGVVEQYF. The CDR3 DNA reads as TGTGCCAGTAGCCCGGGGGATAGCGGGGTTGTCGAGCAGTACTTC.

This chain uses TRBV6-5 with TRBJ2-1; TRBD2 agrees at 13 bases. The CDR3 runs 15 residues. CDR1 and CDR2 from the germline V gene are MNHEY and SVGAGI. Unmatched junction bases numbered 8, after V lost 5 bases and J lost 10 bases. The CDR3 coding sequence is TGTGCCAGCAGTCGACTAGCGGGGGGTCCCCAAGAGCAGTTCTTC. Residues: CASSRLAGGPQEQFF.

The chain combines TRBV4-1 with TRBJ2-7; 7 nucleotides match TRBD1. This CDR3 spans 16 amino acids. Trimming took 2 bases from V and 0 from J; bases not matched to a gene: 7. Germline V gene lookup returns CDR1 MGHRA and CDR2 YSYEKL. The CDR3 DNA reads TGCGCCAGCAGCCAATCGACAGGGTCGAGCTCCTACGAGCAGTACTTC. It codes for CASSQSTGSSSYEQYF.

The V gene is TRBV4-2, the J gene TRBJ2-2, with TRBD1 matching over 9 bases. CDR1 is LGHNA and CDR2 is YNFKEQ in the germline V gene. V shed 4 bases, J shed 1 base, and the junction held 4 bases outside the gene matches. The CDR3 loop spans 16 amino acids. The CDR3 loop reads CASSPLDRGNTGELFF. The DNA of the CDR3 is TGTGCCAGCAGCCCCTTGGACAGGGGGAACACCGGGGAGCTGTTTTTT.